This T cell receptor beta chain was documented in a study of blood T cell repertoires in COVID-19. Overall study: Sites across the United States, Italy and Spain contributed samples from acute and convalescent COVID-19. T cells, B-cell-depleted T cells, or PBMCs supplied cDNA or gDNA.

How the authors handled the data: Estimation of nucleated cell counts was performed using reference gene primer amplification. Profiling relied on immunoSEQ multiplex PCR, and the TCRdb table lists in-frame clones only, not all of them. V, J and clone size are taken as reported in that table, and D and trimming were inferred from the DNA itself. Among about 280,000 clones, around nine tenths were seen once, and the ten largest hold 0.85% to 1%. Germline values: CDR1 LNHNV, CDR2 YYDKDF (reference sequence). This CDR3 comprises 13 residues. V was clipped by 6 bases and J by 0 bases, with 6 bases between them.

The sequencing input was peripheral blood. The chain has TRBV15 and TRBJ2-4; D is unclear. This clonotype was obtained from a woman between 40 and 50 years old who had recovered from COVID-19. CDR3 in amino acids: CATRSLAKNIQYF. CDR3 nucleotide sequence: TGTGCCACCAGGTCCCTAGCCAAAAACATTCAGTACTTC.